This is a list of T cell receptor beta chains from one sample in a study of tissue T cells after allogeneic stem cell transplantation. TCRdb keeps only in-frame clones here, not all; method: immunoSEQ multiplex PCR. Among under 7,500 clones, under 75% were seen once, and the ten largest hold 22%. The input for sequencing was duodenum tissue, taken at autopsy. The source of these receptors is a female donor of 60 years or more with lung cancer. CDR3s include the opening cysteine and the closing phenylalanine or tryptophan. A D gene is named only where the DNA matches it firmly. Some rows have no size entry. The others give once, few or many, or a class for an expanded clone.

clone size	D gene	V gene	J gene	CDR3 protein	CDR3 DNA
.	.	TRBV19	TRBJ1-2	CASSADSGIGGYTF	TGTGCCAGTAGTGCTGACAGTGGGATAGGCGGCTACACCTTC
.	.	TRBV25-1	TRBJ1-1	CASSEYVGGVAFF	TGTGCCAGCAGTGAATACGTCGGGGGCGTAGCTTTCTTT
.	.	TRBV6-5	TRBJ1-1	CASSYSMRNEAFF	TGTGCCAGCAGTTACTCGATGAGGAATGAAGCTTTCTTT
.	.	TRBV7-2	TRBJ1-1	CASRPTGNTEAFF	TGTGCCAGCAGACCAACAGGGAACACTGAAGCTTTCTTT
medium-sized	TRBD1	TRBV4-2	TRBJ2-3	CASSPRTGDTQYF	TGTGCCAGCAGCCCTCGGACAGGAGATACGCAGTATTTT
few	TRBD1	TRBV6-1	TRBJ1-2	CASSPTGDYGYTF	TGTGCCAGCAGCCCCACAGGGGACTATGGCTACACCTTC
.	.	TRBV30	TRBJ1-1	CAWGIGLGAFF	TGTGCCTGGGGTATAGGCCTGGGAGCTTTCTTT
.	TRBD1	TRBV30	TRBJ1-2	CAGRTGGEYGYTF	TGTGCCGGACGTACAGGGGGCGAATATGGCTACACCTTC
.	.	TRBV2	TRBJ2-5	CASSETRGGTQYF	TGTGCCAGCAGTGAGACTAGAGGGGGGACCCAGTACTTC
once	TRBD1	TRBV7-2	TRBJ2-1	CASSLGTGFYNEQFF	TGTGCCAGCAGCCTCGGGACAGGGTTCTACAATGAGCAGTTCTTC
.	TRBD2	TRBV7-2	TRBJ2-3	CASSLAASGGVSTDTQYF	TGTGCCAGCAGCTTAGCGGCTAGCGGGGGGGTAAGCACAGATACGCAGTATTTT
few	TRBD1	TRBV9	TRBJ1-2	CASSVGPGGGYTF	TGTGCCAGCAGCGTAGGGCCAGGGGGTGGCTACACCTTC
.	TRBD2	TRBV9	TRBJ2-3	CASSVVGGSTDTQYF	TGTGCCAGCAGCGTAGTCGGGGGGAGCACAGATACGCAGTATTTT
few	.	TRBV7-2	TRBJ1-1	CASTLRGAGEAFF	TGTGCCAGCACCTTACGTGGTGCCGGTGAAGCTTTCTTT